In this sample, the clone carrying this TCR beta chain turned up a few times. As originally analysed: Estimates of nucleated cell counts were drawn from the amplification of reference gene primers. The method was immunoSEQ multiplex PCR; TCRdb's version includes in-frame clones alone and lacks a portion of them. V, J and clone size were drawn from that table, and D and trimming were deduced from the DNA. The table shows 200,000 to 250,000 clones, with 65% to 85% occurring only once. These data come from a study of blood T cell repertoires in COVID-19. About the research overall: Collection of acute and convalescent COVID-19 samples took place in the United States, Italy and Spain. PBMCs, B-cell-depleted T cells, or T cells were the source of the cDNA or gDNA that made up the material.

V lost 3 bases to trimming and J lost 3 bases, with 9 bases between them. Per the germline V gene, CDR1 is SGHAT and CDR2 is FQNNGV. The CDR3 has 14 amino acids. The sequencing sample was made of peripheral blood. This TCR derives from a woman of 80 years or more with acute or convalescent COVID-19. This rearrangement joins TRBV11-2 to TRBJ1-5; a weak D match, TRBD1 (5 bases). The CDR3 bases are TGTGCCAGCAGCTTGGGACTGTACAATCAGCCCCAGCATTTT. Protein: CASSLGLYNQPQHF.